The 9 T cell receptor beta chains below were found in one sample sequenced in a study of vaccination and CD4 T cells after COVID-19 (dated by TCRdb to between 2021 and 2024). What this sample's treatment or condition label stands for: approximately nine-day PBMC culture with coronavirus spike peptide pools or control peptides (ViraFEST assay). To prepare the library, PCR was applied. This sample was sequenced with an Illumina iSeq 100. DNA from cultured CD4+ T cells was subjected to TCR sequencing with the Oncomine TCR Beta short-read assay at the Johns Hopkins FTIC core. TCRdb took the public reads, trimmed them with fastp at Q25, ran MiXCR for clone calling and kept in-frame beta chains. Rows with one shared CDR3 protein collapse into an entry with the most common genes and DNA. The sample yields roughly 9,000 distinct CDR3 sequences; about 26% were counted once. The ten largest account for over 9.5% of the sample.

For these TCRs, the target antigens are not known. Here the sequenced sample was CD4+ T cells from blood, cultured in vitro, taken after SARS-CoV-2 vaccination. These receptors were obtained from a human donor who had recovered from COVID-19.

The chain employs TRBV20-1 and TRBJ2-2; TRBD2 is a possible D gene (5 bases). V gave up 0 bases and J gave up 0 bases, with 14 bases separating them. This CDR3 region has 17 residues. The germline CDR1 and CDR2 sequences are DFQATT and SNEGSKA (reference sequence). CDR3 sequence reads: CSARDGERGTNTGELFF. Written as DNA, the CDR3 is TGCAGTGCTAGAGATGGGGAACGGGGAACGAACACCGGGGAGCTGTTTTTT.

The table lists this clonotype with a few counts. The chain carries TRBV6-2 or TRBV6-3 and TRBJ2-7; D not certain. The CDR3 runs 14 residues. Trimming removed 6 bases from V and 2 bases from J, with 14 bases in between. Germline V CDR1 and CDR2: MNHEY, SVGEGT. The CDR3 protein is CASRDQTTAYEQYF. The CDR3 DNA sequence: TGTGCCAGCAGAGATCAGACAACAGCCTACGAGCAGTACTTC.

Sample share makes this clonotype medium-sized. The rearrangement links TRBV7-8 to TRBJ1-2; no definite D call. The CDR3 has 17 residues. V lost 1 base, J lost 0 bases, and 15 bases lay in between. Germline CDR1 SGHVS, CDR2 FQNEAQ. In DNA, the CDR3 is TGTGCCAGCAGCTTAGGAACCAGCGCCGGGGCTAACTATGGCTACACCTTC. Its protein is CASSLGTSAGANYGYTF.

The V call is TRBV19, the J call TRBJ2-7, with TRBD1 matching over 7 bases. Germline CDR1 reads LNHDA; CDR2 reads SQIVND (reference sequence). This CDR3 comprises 14 residues. V was clipped by 3 bases and J by 3 bases; unmatched bases: 5. The CDR3 DNA follows: TGTGCCAGTAGTATTTGGGGGACAGACTACGAGCAGTACTTC. Its translation: CASSIWGTDYEQYF.

CDR3 bases: TGTGCCAGCAGCTTACCACACCAAGGATACGAGCAGTACTTC. Translated, it gives CASSLPHQGYEQYF. This sequence joins TRBV7-2 and TRBJ2-7; D ambiguous. The CDR3 totals 14 residues. With 2 bases removed from V and 4 bases from J, the gap between germline ends came to 12 bases. From germline, CDR1 is SGHTA and CDR2 FQGNSA.

The chain links TRBV19 to TRBJ2-7; 9 positions agree with TRBD2. Germline CDR1 LNHDA, CDR2 SQIVND (reference sequence). CDR3 size: 15 residues. V shed 4 bases, J shed 2 bases, and the junction held 6 bases outside the gene matches. The CDR3 is CASSTRASGAYEQYF. The CDR3 DNA is TGTGCCAGTAGTACCCGGGCTAGCGGGGCCTACGAGCAGTACTTC.

This clonotype was seen more than once but under ten times. This rearrangement joins TRBV6-2 or TRBV6-3 to TRBJ2-7, with TRBD2 as a possible D gene (7 bases). Looked up from germline, CDR1 is MNHEY and CDR2 is SVGEGT. The CDR3 is 15 residues long. With 4 bases removed from V and 2 bases from J, the gap between germline ends came to 15 bases. CDR3 in amino acids: CASSSSGGGTYEQYF. In DNA form, the CDR3 reads TGTGCCAGCAGTTCCTCGGGGGGCGGAACCTACGAGCAGTACTTC.

This clonotype was picked up a small number of times. The rearrangement links TRBV27 to TRBJ1-1; TRBD1 is a possible D gene (5 bases). The V and J ends lost 5 bases and 1 base respectively, with 14 bases between them. This CDR3 has 15 amino acids. CDR1 and CDR2 (germline): MNHEY, SMNVEV (reference sequence). CDR3 region: CASSVGGAGNTEAFF. As DNA, the CDR3 is TGTGCCAGCAGTGTCGGTGGGGCTGGGAACACTGAAGCTTTCTTT.

This chain connects TRBV6-1 to TRBJ2-6; D is perhaps TRBD1 or TRBD2 (6 bases each). The V gene lost 11 bases and the J gene lost 1 base, with 15 bases spanning the gap. This CDR3 has 15 amino acids. Germline CDR1 and CDR2: MNHNS and SASEGT. The CDR3 reads CAGGKGGSGANVLTF. The CDR3 DNA follows: TGTGCCGGGGGGAAAGGGGGTTCTGGGGCCAACGTCCTGACTTTC.